This record concerns one T cell receptor beta chain sequence. Its antigen is still unknown. This record belongs to a study of T cell responses to AZD1222 COVID-19 vaccine. Findings and caveats of the study: An increase in Spike-specific TCR breadth and depth was observed after two AZD1222 doses.

Germline V CDR1 and CDR2: MNHNY, SVGAGI (reference sequence). The V and J ends lost 7 bases and 1 base, in that order; junction bases with no gene match: 7. The CDR3 consists of 14 residues. The table came from immunoSEQ multiplex PCR; TCRdb's copy has only in-frame clones and leaves some out. The data contain approximately 89,000 clones, just over 90% of them singletons. The chain recombines TRBV6-6 with TRBJ2-7, with 7 positions matching TRBD1. Specimen: peripheral blood, collected on day 0 of AZD1222 vaccination. This clonotype was obtained from an adult in good health. For the CDR3, the DNA is TGTGCCAGCAACTTAGGGACAGCTTCCTACGAGCAGTACTTC. Its protein is CASNLGTASYEQYF.